The T cell receptor delta chain under discussion was sequenced for a study of gamma-delta T cells after stem cell transplantation listed by TCRdb under 2016. This clone is judged large (0.1 to 1%). Its target antigen remains unknown. No per-base quality is available; no much larger clone lies one base away. The CDR3 covers 18 residues, taking in both the cysteine and the phenylalanine. Only CDR3 DNA remains: 54 bases, in frame from the first base. Trimming removed 0 bases from V and 3 bases from J; the gene matches leave 9 bases unexplained. CDR1 and CDR2, looked up from the germline V gene, are GEAIGNYY and EKD. The library came from RT-PCR. For sequencing, an Illumina MiSeq was employed. Clonotypes were called again by TCRdb from the public reads via CATT, and duplicate nucleotide sequences were then merged into one entry. The sample table shows about 1,300 delta-chain clones, and approximately 17% are seen once. The ten most abundant clones make up roughly a quarter of the sample.

Material for sequencing was gamma-delta T cells. In this chain, TRDV2 is recombined with TRDJ1; 13 bases in the junction line up with TRDD3. The receptor was isolated from a human donor. It is not recorded whose cells these are; they may come from a transplant donor. The CDR3 protein: CACDTVGTGGYAADKLIF. The DNA sequence is given as TGTGCCTGTGACACCGTGGGTACTGGGGGATACGCAGCCGATAAACTCATCTTT.